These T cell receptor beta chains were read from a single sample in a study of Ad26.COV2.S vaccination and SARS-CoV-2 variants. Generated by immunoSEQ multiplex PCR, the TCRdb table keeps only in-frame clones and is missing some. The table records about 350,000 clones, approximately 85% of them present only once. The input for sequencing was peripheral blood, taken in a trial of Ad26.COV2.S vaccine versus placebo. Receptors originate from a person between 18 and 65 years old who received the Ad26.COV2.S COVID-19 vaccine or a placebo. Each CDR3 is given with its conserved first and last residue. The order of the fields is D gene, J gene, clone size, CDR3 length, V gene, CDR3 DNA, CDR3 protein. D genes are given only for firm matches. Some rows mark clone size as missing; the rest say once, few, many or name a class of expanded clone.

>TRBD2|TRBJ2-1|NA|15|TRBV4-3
TGCGCCAGCAGCCCCGGACTAGCGGAGTACAATGAGCAGTTCTTC
CASSPGLAEYNEQFF
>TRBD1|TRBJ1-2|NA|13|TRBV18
TGTGCCAGCTCACCACGGACAGGGGAGGGCTACACCTTC
CASSPRTGEGYTF
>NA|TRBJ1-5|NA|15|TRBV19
TGTGCCAGTAGTATAATGTTACAGGGTGAACAGCCCCAGCATTTT
CASSIMLQGEQPQHF
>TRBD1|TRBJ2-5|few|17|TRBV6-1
TGTGCCAGCAGTGTGAACTTGGTAGGGGGCCGGCGGGAGACCCAGTACTTC
CASSVNLVGGRRETQYF
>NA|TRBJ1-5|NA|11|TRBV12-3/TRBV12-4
TGTGCCAGCCAGATACAGGGGCCCCAGCATTTT
CASQIQGPQHF
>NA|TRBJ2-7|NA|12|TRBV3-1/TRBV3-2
TGTGCCAGCAGCCAGAGGCCCTACGAGCAGTACTTC
CASSQRPYEQYF
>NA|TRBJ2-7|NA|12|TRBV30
TGTGCCTACGACCTGGCGGACTACGAGCAGTACTTC
CAYDLADYEQYF
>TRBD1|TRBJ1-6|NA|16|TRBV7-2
TGTGCCAGCAGCTCCTTCCCGGGACAGGGATTTGCACCCCTCCACTTT
CASSSFPGQGFAPLHF
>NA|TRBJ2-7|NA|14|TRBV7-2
TGTGCCAGCAGTATACAGGGTGGTAACTACGAGCAGTACTTC
CASSIQGGNYEQYF
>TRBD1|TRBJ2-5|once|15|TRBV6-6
TGTGCCAGCAGTTACGGGGGACAGGGCCAGGAGACCCAGTACTTC
CASSYGGQGQETQYF
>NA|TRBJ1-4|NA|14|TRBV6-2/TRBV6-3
TGTGCCAGCAGTTACCTGGGACTGTATGAAAAACTGTTTTTT
CASSYLGLYEKLFF
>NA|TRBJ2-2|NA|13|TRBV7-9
TGTGCCAGCAAACCGAAGAACACCGGGGAGCTGTTTTTT
CASKPKNTGELFF
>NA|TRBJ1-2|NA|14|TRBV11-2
TGTGCCAGCAGCTCAATCACAGGGCGTGGGGGCTACACCTTC
CASSSITGRGGYTF
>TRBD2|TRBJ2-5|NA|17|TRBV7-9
TGTGCCAGCAGCCGACTACCGGGGCTAGCGGTACAAGAGACCCAGTACTTC
CASSRLPGLAVQETQYF
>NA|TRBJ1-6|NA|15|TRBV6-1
TGTGCCAGCAGTGAAGACATAGGGGGAGGTTCACCCCTCCACTTT
CASSEDIGGGSPLHF
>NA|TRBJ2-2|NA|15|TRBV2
TGTGCCAGCAGTGGCGGGGAAAGGGGTGGCGGGGAGCTGTTTTTT
CASSGGERGGGELFF
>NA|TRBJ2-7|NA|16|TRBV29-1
TGCAGCGTTGAAAGCCCCTGGGGGGAATTGGGCTACGAGCAGTACTTC
CSVESPWGELGYEQYF
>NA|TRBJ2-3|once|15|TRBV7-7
TGTGCCAGCAGCTTAACCGTTGATACATTCGGTACGCAGTATTTT
CASSLTVDTFGTQYF
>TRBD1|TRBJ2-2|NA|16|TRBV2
TGTGCCAGCAGTGTGACAGGGGGCTCCCCTACCGGGGAGCTGTTTTTT
CASSVTGGSPTGELFF
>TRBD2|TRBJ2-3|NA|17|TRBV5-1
TGCGCCACCTCACCCGGACTAGCGGGGGGGTCTGGGGATACGCAGTATTTT
CATSPGLAGGSGDTQYF
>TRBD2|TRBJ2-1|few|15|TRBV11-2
TGTGCCAGCAGCCCCCTTGCGGGAGGGTACAATGAGCAGTTCTTC
CASSPLAGGYNEQFF
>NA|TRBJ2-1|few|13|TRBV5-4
TGTGCCAGCAGCTTGGGGGGGAGCAATGAGCAGTTCTTC
CASSLGGSNEQFF
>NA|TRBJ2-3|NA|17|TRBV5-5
TGTGCCAGCAGCTTGGGGTCCTGGGGGAGTATTACAGATACGCAGTATTTT
CASSLGSWGSITDTQYF